The clone carrying this T cell receptor beta chain has a handful of counts. Its target is unknown. Individuals with ophthalmopathy presented a Clinical Activity Score of at least 3, a NOSPECS grade of at least 4 and a duration under 3 months. Researchers took RNA transcripts and amplified the TCR beta CDR3 regions from them. Initially, a first-round RT-PCR of the TCR CDR3 employed the HTBI primer set. TCRdb independently ran MiXCR on the multiplex PCR reads; one entry per CDR3 protein. The sample records a few hundred thousand distinct CDR3 sequences, roughly 15% being singletons. The data are from a study of T cells in Graves' hyperthyroidism and ophthalmopathy. Whole-study results and caveats: Ophthalmopathy was told apart from stable hyperthyroidism by a 13 V-J model. Peripheral blood also featured most of the thyroid clonotypes expanded above 0.001.

V was cut by 2 bases and J by 0 bases, with 14 bases left in between. This CDR3 is built from 16 residues. Germline assignment: CDR1 DFQATT and CDR2 SNEGSKA (reference sequence). The clonotype was recovered from a woman in her 40s with Graves' ophthalmopathy. Sequenced input: blood. This rearrangement joins TRBV20-1 to TRBJ2-1, with D maybe TRBD2 (7 bases). The CDR3, as DNA: TGCAGTGCTAGAAAGCGGGACACGAGCTCCTACAATGAGCAGTTCTTC. Protein sequence: CSARKRDTSSYNEQFF.